This T cell receptor beta chain stems from a study of response to subunit inactivated influenza vaccine. This clonotype was seen only a few times. The CDR3 has 16 residues. After removal of 0 bases from V and 2 bases from J, the junction contained 5 bases not matched to a gene. Germline loops: CDR1 SGHRS, CDR2 YFSETQ. TCRdb fed the RT-PCR reads into MiXCR, producing one record per CDR3 protein. The sample holds roughly 700,000 distinct CDR3 sequences; about 15% are singletons and the top ten take approximately 6.5%. The J gene is TRBJ2-3, the V gene TRBV5-1, with TRBD1 matching over 8 bases. Sequenced here: PBMCs from blood, sampled less than 15 days before vaccination. This sequence originates from a man in his fifties who received an inactivated influenza vaccine. The CDR3 here is CASSLGQGWNTDTQYF. The DNA of the CDR3 is TGCGCCAGCAGCTTGGGACAGGGGTGGAACACAGATACGCAGTATTTT. The complete variable domain, with remaining parts taken from reference TRBV5-1 and TRBJ2-3, reads KAGVTQTPRYLIKTRGQQVTLSCSPISGHRSVSWYQQTPGQGLQFLFEYFSETQRNKGNFPGRFSGRQFSNSRSEMNVSTLELGDSALYLCASSLGQGWNTDTQYFGPGTRLTVL.